The 10 T cell receptor beta chains reported below all come from one sample, sequenced in a study of T cells in localized non-small cell lung cancer (dated by TCRdb to about 2020). Library construction relied on the immunoSEQ multiplex PCR assay. Not all clones reach the TCRdb copy of this immuneACCESS table, which keeps in-frame sequences only. Checked studies attribute under half of the gap to unresolved V genes and leave the rest unexplained. Here the sample has tens of thousands of clones; over 75% occur a single time. The leading ten clones occupy around 4% of the sample. This sample comprised peripheral blood, obtained before any cancer treatment. Every receptor here comes from a male donor aged 60 or older with stage III lung adenocarcinoma.

This sequence joins TRBV6-1 and TRBJ2-1; TRBD2 matches at 9 bases. Germline V gene lookup returns CDR1 MNHNS and CDR2 SASEGT. V lost 3 bases to trimming and J lost 2 bases; unmatched junction nucleotides: 5. This CDR3 is 16 amino acids long. Here the CDR3 reads CASSDPSGGTYNEQFF. For the CDR3, the DNA is TGTGCCAGCAGTGATCCGAGCGGGGGGACCTACAATGAGCAGTTCTTC.

The chain is built from TRBV14 and TRBJ1-1; D possibly corresponds to TRBD1 (5 bases). The CDR3 sequence is 13 residues long. Germline-derived CDR1 and CDR2 are SGHDN and FVKESK. Between the trimmed V and J ends, which lost 1 base and 10 bases, there was a span of 13 bases. The CDR3 region has the DNA TGTGCCAGCAGCCAAGGGGGGACCTCCCGAGCTTTCTTT. It encodes CASSQGGTSRAFF.

J is TRBJ2-1 and V is TRBV5-4; 11 bases fit TRBD2. In germline, CDR1 is SGHNT, CDR2 YYREEE (reference sequence). V lost 2 bases and J lost 3; bases outside the gene matches: 4. The CDR3 sequence is 16 residues long. DNA of the CDR3: TGTGCCAGCAGCTTTAGCGGGGGGGCATACTACAATGAGCAGTTCTTC. This codes for CASSFSGGAYYNEQFF.

The CDR3: CASSSDRGLGGTEAFF. CDR3 nucleotide sequence: TGTGCCAGCAGCTCAGACAGGGGGCTAGGAGGGACTGAAGCTTTCTTT. The rearrangement links TRBV5-5 to TRBJ1-1, with TRBD1 identical over 10 bases. The germline CDR1 and CDR2 sequences are SGHKS and YYEKEE (reference sequence). The CDR3 length is 16 residues. Trimming removed 3 bases from V and 5 bases from J; junction bases left unmatched: 10.

The V and J genes are TRBV9 and TRBJ2-1, with TRBD2 matching over 11 bases. The CDR3 loop spans 15 amino acids. Germline CDR1 is SGDLS and CDR2 is YYNGEE. Trimming took 4 bases from V and 4 from J; bases not matched to a gene: 4. Here the CDR3 reads CASSPTSGTYNEQFF. The CDR3 DNA sequence: TGTGCCAGCAGCCCGACTAGCGGGACTTACAATGAGCAGTTCTTC. Together with reference TRBV9 and TRBJ2-1, the CDR3 gives the full variable domain: DSGVTQTPKHLITATGQRVTLRCSPRSGDLSVYWYQQSLDQGLQFLIQYYNGEERAKGNILERFSAQQFPDLHSELNLSSLELGDSALYFCASSPTSGTYNEQFFGPGTRLTVL.

DNA of the CDR3: TGTGCCAGCAGCTTAAGGCAAGGGGCCGGAAACACCATATATTTT. Amino acids: CASSLRQGAGNTIYF. The J gene is TRBJ1-3, the V gene TRBV7-9; D perhaps matches TRBD1 (5 bases). With 2 bases removed from V and 4 bases from J, the gap between germline ends came to 12 bases. Germline V gene sequence: CDR1 SEHNR, CDR2 FQNEAQ (reference sequence). This CDR3 is built from 15 residues.

The V call is TRBV14, the J call TRBJ2-7, with TRBD2 as a possible D gene (5 bases). The CDR3 sequence is 16 residues long. V gave up 2 bases and J gave up 2 bases, with 16 bases separating them. Germline V gives CDR1 SGHDN, CDR2 FVKESK. The CDR3 DNA is TGTGCCAGCAGCCAAAGTTGGTGGGAGAGACCCTACGAGCAGTACTTC. This translates into CASSQSWWERPYEQYF. Full variable domain (outside the CDR3, taken from reference TRBV14 and TRBJ2-7): EAGVTQFPSHSVIEKGQTVTLRCDPISGHDNLYWYRRVMGKEIKFLLHFVKESKQDESGMPNNRFLAERTGGTYSTLKVQPAELEDSGVYFCASSQSWWERPYEQYFGPGTRLTVT.

The chain has TRBV6-1 and TRBJ2-7, with D possibly called TRBD1 or TRBD2 (5 bases each). This CDR3 has 15 residues. V was trimmed by 5 bases and J by 5 bases, leaving 19 bases between them. CDR1 is MNHNS and CDR2 is SASEGT in the germline V gene. The CDR3 is CASSSSGTHNHEQYF. Here the CDR3 DNA reads TGTGCCAGCAGTTCGTCGGGGACCCATAACCACGAGCAGTACTTC.

This chain uses TRBV30 with TRBJ2-6; D is unclear. The CDR3 loop spans 15 amino acids. CDR1 is GTSNPN, CDR2 SVGIG, per germline (reference sequence). Trimming took off 0 bases at V and 6 bases at J, with 12 bases between the two ends. DNA of the CDR3: TGTGCCTGGAGTGTATTAGGGAACCAGGCCAACGTCCTGACTTTC. Translated, it gives CAWSVLGNQANVLTF.

The genes are TRBV9 and TRBJ1-3, with D unclear. Germline V gene sequence: CDR1 SGDLS, CDR2 YYNGEE. Trimming removed 3 bases at V and 0 bases at J, with 4 bases between. This CDR3 is 13 amino acids long. For the CDR3, the DNA is TGTGCCAGCAGCGACAGCTCTGGAAACACCATATATTTT. It is translated as CASSDSSGNTIYF.